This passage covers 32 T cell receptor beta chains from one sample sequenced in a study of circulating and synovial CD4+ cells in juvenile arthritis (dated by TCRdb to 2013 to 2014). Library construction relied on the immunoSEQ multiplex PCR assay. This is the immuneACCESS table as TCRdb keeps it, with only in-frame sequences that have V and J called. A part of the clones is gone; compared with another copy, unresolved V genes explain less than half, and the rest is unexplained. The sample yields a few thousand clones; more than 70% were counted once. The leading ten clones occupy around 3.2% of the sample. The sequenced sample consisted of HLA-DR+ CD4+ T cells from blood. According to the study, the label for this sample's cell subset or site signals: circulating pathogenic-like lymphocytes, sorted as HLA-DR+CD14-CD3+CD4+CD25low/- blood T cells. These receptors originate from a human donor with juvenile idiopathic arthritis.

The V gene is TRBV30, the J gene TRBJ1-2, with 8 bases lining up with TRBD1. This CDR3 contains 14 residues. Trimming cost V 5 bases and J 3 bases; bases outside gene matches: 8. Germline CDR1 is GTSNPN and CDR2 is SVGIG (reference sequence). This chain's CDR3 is CAWAGQGKDYGYTF. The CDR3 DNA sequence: TGTGCCTGGGCCGGACAGGGCAAGGACTATGGCTACACCTTC.

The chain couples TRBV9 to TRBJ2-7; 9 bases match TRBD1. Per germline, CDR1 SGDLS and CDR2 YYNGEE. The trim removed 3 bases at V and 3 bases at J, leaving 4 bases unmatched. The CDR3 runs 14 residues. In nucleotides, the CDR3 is TGTGCCAGCAGCGCCGGGACAGGGATCTACGAGCAGTACTTC. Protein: CASSAGTGIYEQYF.

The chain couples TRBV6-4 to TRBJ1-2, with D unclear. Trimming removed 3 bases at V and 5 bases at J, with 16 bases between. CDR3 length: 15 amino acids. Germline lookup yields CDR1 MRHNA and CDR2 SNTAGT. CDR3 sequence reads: CASSEAVDTAYGYTF. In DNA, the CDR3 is TGTGCCAGCAGTGAGGCCGTCGACACCGCGTATGGCTACACCTTC.

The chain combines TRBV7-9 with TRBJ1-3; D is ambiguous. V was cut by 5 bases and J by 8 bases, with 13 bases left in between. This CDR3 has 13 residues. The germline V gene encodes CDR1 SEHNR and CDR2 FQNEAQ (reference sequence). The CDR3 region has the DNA TGTGCCAGCAGCCAGTGGTCTGGCCACACCATATATTTT. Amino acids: CASSQWSGHTIYF. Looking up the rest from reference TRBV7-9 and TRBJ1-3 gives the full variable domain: DTGVSQNPRHKITKRGQNVTFRCDPISEHNRLYWYRQTLGQGPEFLTYFQNEAQLEKSRLLSDRFSAERPKGSFSTLEIQRTEQGDSAMYLCASSQWSGHTIYFGEGSWLTVV.

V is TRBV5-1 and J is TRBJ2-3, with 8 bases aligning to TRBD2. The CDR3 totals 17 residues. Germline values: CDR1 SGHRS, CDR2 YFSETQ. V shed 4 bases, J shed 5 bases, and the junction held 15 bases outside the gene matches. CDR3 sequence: CASSPGVSGVSGDTQYF. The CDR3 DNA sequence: TGCGCCAGCAGCCCGGGTGTTAGCGGGGTATCGGGAGATACGCAGTATTTT.

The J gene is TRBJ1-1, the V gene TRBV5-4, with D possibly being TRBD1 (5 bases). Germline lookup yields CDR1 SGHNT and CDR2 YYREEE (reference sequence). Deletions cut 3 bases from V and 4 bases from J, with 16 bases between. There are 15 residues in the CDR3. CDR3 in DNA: TGTGCCAGCAGCTCCCTGGAGGGCGGGGGCACTGAAGCTTTCTTT. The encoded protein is CASSSLEGGGTEAFF. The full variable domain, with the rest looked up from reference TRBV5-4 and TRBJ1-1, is ETGVTQSPTHLIKTRGQQVTLRCSSQSGHNTVSWYQQALGQGPQFIFQYYREEENGRGNFPPRFSGLQFPNYSSELNVNALELDDSALYLCASSSLEGGGTEAFFGQGTRLTVV.

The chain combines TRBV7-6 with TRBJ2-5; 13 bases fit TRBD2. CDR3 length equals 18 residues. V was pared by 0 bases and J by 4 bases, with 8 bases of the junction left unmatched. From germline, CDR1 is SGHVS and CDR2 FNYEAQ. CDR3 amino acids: CASSLALLAGGPLETQYF. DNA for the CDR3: TGTGCCAGCAGCTTAGCCCTACTAGCGGGAGGGCCTTTAGAGACCCAGTACTTC.

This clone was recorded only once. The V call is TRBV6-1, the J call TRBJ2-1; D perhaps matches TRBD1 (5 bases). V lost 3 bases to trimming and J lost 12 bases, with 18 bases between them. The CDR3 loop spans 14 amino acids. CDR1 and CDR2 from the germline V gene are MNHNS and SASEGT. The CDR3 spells CASSERYRSDRQFF. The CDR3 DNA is TGTGCCAGCAGTGAGCGGTACAGGTCGGATAGGCAGTTCTTC.

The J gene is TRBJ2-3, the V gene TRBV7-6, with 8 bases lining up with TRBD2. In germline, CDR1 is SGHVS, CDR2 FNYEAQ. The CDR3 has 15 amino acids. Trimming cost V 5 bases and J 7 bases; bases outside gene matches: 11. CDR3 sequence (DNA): TGTGCCAGCAGCCCGGGGGGGCCCGGGAGAAATACGCAGTATTTT. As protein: CASSPGGPGRNTQYF.

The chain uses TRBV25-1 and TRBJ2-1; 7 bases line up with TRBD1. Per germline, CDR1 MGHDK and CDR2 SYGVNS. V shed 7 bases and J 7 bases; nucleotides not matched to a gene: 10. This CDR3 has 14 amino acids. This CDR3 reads CASMETGLKNEQFF. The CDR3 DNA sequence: TGTGCCAGCATGGAGACAGGGCTTAAGAATGAGCAGTTCTTC.

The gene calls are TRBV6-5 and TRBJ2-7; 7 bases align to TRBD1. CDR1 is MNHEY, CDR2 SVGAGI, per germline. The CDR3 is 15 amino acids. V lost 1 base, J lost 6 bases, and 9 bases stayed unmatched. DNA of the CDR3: TGTGCCAGCAGTTACTACGGACAGGTGAAATCCGAGCAGTACGTC. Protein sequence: CASSYYGQVKSEQYV.

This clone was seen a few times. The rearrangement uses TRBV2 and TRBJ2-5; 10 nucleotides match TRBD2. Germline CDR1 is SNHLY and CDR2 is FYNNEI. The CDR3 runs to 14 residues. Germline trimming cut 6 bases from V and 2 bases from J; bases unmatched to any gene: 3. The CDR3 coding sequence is TGTGCCAGCAGATATAGCGGGGGGCAAGAGACCCAGTACTTC. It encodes CASRYSGGQETQYF.

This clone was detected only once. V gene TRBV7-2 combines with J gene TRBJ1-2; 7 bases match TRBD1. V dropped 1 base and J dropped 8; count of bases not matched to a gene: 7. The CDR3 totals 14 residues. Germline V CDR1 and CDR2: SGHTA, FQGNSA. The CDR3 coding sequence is TGTGCCAGCAGCTTAGAAGGGCAGGGGGAAGGCTACACCTTC. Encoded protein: CASSLEGQGEGYTF. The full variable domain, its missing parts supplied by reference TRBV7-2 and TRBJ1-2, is GAGVSQSPSNKVTEKGKDVELRCDPISGHTALYWYRQSLGQGLEFLIYFQGNSAPDKSGLPSDRFSAERTGGSVSTLTIQRTQQEDSAVYLCASSLEGQGEGYTFGSGTRLTVV.

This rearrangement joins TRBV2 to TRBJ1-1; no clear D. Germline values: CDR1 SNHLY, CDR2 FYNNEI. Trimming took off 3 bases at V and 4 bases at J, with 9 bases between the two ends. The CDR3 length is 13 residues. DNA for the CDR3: TGTGCCAGCAGTGAGAGACTTTTCACTGAAGCTTTCTTT. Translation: CASSERLFTEAFF.

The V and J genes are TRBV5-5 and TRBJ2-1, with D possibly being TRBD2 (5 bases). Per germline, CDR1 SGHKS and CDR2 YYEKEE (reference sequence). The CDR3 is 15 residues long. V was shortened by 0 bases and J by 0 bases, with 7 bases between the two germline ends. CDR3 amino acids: CASSLDGDSYNEQFF. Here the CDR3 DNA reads TGTGCCAGCAGCTTGGACGGGGACTCCTACAATGAGCAGTTCTTC.

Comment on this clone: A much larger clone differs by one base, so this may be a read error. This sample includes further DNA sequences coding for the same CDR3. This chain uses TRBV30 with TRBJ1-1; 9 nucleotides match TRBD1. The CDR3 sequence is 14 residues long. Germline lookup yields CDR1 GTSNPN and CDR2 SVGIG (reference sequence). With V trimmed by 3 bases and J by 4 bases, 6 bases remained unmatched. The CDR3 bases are TGTGCCTGGAGCGTTGGACAGGGGAGCACTGAAGCTTTCTTT. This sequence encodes CAWSVGQGSTEAFF. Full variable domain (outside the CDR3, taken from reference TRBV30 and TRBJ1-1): SQTIHQWPATLVQPVGSPLSLECTVEGTSNPNLYWYRQAAGRGLQLLFYSVGIGQISSEVPQNLSASRPQDRQFILSSKKLLLSDSGFYLCAWSVGQGSTEAFFGQGTRLTVV.

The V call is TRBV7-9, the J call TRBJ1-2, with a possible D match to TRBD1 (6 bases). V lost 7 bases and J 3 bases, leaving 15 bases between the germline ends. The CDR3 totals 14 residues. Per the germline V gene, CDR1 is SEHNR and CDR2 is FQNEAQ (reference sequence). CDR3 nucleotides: TGTGCCAGCACCCGAAGTCAGGGGCACTATGGCTACACCTTC. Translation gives CASTRSQGHYGYTF.

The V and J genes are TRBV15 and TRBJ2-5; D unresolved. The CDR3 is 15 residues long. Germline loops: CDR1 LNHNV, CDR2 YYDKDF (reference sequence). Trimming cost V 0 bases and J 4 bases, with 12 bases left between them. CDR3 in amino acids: CATSRDWSTGETQYF. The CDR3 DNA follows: TGTGCCACCAGCAGAGATTGGTCTACTGGAGAGACCCAGTACTTC.

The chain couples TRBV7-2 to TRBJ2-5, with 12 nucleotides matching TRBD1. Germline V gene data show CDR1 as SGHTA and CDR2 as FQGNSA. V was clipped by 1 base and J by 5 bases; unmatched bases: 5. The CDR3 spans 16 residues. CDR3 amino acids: CASSLGPGQGAETQYF. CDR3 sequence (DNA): TGTGCCAGCAGCTTAGGACCGGGACAGGGGGCGGAGACCCAGTACTTC.

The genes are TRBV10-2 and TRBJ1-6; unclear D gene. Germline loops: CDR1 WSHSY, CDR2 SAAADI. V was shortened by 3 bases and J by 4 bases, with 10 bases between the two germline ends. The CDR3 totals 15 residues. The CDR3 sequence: CASSDAGDYNSPLHF. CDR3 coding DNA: TGCGCCAGCAGTGACGCCGGGGATTATAATTCACCCCTCCACTTT.

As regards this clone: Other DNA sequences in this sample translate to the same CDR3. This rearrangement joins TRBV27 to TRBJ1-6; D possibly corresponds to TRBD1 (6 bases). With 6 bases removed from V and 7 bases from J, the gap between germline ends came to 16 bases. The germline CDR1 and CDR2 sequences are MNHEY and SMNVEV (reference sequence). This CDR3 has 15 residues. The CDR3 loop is CASSLRQALNSPLHF. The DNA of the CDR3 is TGTGCCAGCAGCCTAAGACAGGCCCTGAATTCACCCCTCCACTTT.

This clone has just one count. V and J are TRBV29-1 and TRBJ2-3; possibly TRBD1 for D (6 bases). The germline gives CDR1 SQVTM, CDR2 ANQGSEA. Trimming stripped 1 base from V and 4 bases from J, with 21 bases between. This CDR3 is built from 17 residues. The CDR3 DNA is TGCAGCGTTGAAGTCCATCCCCCCAGGGGATTGCCAGATACGCAGTATTTT. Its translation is CSVEVHPPRGLPDTQYF.

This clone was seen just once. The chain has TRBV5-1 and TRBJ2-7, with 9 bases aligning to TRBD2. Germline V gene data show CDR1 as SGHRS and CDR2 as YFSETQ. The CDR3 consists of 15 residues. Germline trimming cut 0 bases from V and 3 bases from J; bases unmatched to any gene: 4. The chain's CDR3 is CASSLATSGHYEQYF. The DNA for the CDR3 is TGCGCCAGCAGCTTGGCGACTAGCGGTCACTACGAGCAGTACTTC.

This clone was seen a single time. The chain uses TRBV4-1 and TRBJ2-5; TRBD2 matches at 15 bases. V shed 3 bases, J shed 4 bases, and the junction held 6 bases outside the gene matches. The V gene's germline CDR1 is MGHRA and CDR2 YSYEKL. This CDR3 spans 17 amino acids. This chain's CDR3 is CASSQGLAGGGGETQYF. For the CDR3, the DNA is TGCGCCAGCAGCCAGGGACTAGCGGGAGGTGGGGGAGAGACCCAGTACTTC.

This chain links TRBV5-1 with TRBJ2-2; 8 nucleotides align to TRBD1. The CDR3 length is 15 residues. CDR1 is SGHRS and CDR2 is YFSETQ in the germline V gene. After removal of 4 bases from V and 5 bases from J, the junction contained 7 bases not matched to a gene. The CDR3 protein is CASSAGTGRTGELFF. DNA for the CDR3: TGCGCCAGCAGCGCTGGGACAGGTCGAACCGGGGAGCTGTTTTTT.

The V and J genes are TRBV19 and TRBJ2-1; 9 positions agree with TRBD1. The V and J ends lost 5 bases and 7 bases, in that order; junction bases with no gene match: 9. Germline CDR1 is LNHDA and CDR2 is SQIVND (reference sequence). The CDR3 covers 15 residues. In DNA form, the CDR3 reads TGTGCCAGTAGTCCCTGGGACAGGGTAGGAAATGAGCAGTTCTTC. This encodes CASSPWDRVGNEQFF.

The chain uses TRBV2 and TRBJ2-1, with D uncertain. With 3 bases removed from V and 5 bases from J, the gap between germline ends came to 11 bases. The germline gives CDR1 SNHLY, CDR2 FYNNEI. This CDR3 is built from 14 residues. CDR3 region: CASSDLGFNNEQFF. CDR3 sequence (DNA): TGTGCCAGCAGTGACTTGGGCTTTAACAATGAGCAGTTCTTC.

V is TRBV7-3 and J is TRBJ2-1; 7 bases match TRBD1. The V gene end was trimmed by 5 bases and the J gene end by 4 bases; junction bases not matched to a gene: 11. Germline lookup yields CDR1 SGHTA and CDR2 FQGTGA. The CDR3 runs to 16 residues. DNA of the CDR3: TGTGCCAGCAGCGGCGACGTGGCAGGGGGTTACAATGAGCAGTTCTTC. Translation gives CASSGDVAGGYNEQFF.

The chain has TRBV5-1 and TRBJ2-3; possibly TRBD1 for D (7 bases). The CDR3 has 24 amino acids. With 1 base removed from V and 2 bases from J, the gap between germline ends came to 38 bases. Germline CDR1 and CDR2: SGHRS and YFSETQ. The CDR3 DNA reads TGCGCCAGCAGCTTGAACCCTAGCAGGGGGTTGCGGGGCCCCCGAAGATTTACCACAGATACGCAGTATTTT. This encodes CASSLNPSRGLRGPRRFTTDTQYF.

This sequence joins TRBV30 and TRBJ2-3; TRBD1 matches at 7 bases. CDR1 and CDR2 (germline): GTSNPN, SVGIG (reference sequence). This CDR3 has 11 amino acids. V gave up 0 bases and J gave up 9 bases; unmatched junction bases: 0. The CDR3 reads CAWSVTGTQYF. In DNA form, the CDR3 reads TGTGCCTGGAGTGTGACAGGGACGCAGTATTTT.

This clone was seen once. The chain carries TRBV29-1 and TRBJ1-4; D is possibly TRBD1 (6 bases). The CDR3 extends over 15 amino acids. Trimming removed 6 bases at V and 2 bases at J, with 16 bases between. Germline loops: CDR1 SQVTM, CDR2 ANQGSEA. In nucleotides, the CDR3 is TGCAGCGTCGCACAGGGTCGTTCCACTAATGAAAAACTGTTTTTT. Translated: CSVAQGRSTNEKLFF. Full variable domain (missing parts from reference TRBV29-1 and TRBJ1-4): SAVISQKPSRDICQRGTSLTIQCQVDSQVTMMFWYRQQPGQSLTLIATANQGSEATYESGFVIDKFPISRPNLTFSTLTVSNMSPEDSSIYLCSVAQGRSTNEKLFFGSGTQLSVL.

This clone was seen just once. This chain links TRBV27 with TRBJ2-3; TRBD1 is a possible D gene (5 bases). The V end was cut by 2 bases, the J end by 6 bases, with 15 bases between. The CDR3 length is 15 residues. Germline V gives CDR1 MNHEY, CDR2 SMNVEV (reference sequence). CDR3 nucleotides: TGTGCCAGCAGTTTACGGTCGCAGGGTGGGGATACGCAGTATTTT. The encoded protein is CASSLRSQGGDTQYF.